This T cell receptor beta chain was identified during a study of T cells in Graves' hyperthyroidism and ophthalmopathy. CDR3 length equals 12 residues. Per the germline V gene, CDR1 is SGHDT and CDR2 is YYEEEE. The V gene end was trimmed by 10 bases and the J gene end by 4 bases; junction bases not matched to a gene: 4. Patients showing uncontrolled infection, other autoimmune disease, pregnancy or lactation were ineligible. TCR beta CDR3 region amplification was performed from RNA transcripts. The study used the HTBI primer set for a first-round RT-PCR of the TCR CDR3. TCRdb recomputed calls from the multiplex PCR reads with MiXCR, one row per CDR3 protein. In the table there are around 580,000 distinct CDR3 sequences, more than 45% of which are singletons.

Sequencing input: peripheral blood or thyroid tissue (not recorded which). The source is a young woman with Graves' hyperthyroidism. The V gene is TRBV5-6, the J gene TRBJ1-5, with 8 bases matching TRBD1. The CDR3 loop is CAQRQGNQPQHF. In DNA, the CDR3 is TGTGCCCAAAGACAGGGGAATCAGCCCCAGCATTTT.